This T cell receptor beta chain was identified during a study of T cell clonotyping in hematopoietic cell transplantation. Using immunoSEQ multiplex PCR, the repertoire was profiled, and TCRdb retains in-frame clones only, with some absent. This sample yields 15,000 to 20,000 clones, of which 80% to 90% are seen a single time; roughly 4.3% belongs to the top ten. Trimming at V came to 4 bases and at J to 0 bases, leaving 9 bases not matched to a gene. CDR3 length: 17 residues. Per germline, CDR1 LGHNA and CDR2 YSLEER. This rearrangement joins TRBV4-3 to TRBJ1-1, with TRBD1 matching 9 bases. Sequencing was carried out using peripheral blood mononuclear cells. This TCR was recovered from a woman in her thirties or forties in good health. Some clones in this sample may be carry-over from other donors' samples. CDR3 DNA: TGCGCCAGCAGCCTGGACAGGGGTTCTCCTATGAACACTGAAGCTTTCTTT. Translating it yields CASSLDRGSPMNTEAFF.